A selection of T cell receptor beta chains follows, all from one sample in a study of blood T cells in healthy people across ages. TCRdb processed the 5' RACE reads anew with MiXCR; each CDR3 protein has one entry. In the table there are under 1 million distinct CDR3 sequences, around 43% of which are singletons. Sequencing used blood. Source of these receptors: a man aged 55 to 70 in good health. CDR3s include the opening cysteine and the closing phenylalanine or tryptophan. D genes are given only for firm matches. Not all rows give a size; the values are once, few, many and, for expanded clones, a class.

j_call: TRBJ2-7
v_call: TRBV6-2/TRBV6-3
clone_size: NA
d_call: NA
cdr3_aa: CASRSRDTLRLEQYF
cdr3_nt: TGTGCCAGCAGATCCCGGGATACTTTAAGGCTCGAGCAGTACTTC

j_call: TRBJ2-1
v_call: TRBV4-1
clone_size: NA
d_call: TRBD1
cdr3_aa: CASSQDGDRVLDEQFF
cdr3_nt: TGCGCCAGCAGCCAAGATGGGGACAGGGTTTTGGATGAGCAGTTCTTC

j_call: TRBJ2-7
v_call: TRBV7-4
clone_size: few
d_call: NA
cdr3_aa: CASSIITETYEQYF
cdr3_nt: TGTGCCAGCAGCATCATTACAGAGACCTACGAGCAGTACTTC

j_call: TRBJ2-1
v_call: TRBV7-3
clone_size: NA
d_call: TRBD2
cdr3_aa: CASSELAVHGNEQFF
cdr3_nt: TGTGCCAGCAGCGAACTAGCGGTGCATGGCAATGAGCAGTTCTTC

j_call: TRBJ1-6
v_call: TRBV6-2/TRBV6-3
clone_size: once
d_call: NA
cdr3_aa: CASSYVASWGNSPLHF
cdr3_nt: TGTGCCAGCAGTTACGTCGCGTCTTGGGGGAATTCACCCCTCCACTTT

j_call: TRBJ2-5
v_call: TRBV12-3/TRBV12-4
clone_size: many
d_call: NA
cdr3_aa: CASSFVAQETQYF
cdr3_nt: TGTGCCAGCAGTTTTGTAGCGCAAGAGACCCAGTACTTC

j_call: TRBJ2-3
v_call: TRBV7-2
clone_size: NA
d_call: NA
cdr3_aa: CASSLDVRGDTQYF
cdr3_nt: TGTGCCAGCAGCTTAGACGTAAGGGGAGATACGCAGTATTTT

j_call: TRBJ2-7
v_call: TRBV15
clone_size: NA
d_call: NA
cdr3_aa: CATSRRTSSYEQYF
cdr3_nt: TGTGCCACCAGCAGAAGGACGTCTTCCTACGAGCAGTACTTC

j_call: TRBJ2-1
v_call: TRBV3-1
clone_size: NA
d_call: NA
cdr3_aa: CASSQVQGTLNEQFF
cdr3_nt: TGTGCCAGCAGCCAAGTACAGGGGACTCTAAATGAGCAGTTCTTC

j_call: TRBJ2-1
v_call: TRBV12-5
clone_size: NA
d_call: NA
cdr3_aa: CASGLVRRGGNEQFF
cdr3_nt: TGTGCTAGTGGTTTGGTACGGCGGGGTGGGAATGAGCAGTTCTTC

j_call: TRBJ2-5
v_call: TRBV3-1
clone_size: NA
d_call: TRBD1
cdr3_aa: CASSQDRQGGHETQYF
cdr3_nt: TGTGCCAGCAGCCAAGATCGACAGGGGGGGCACGAGACCCAGTACTTC

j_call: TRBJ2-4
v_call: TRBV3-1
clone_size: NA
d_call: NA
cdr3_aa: CASSQGPASIQYF
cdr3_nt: TGTGCCAGCAGCCAGGGGCCAGCGAGCATTCAGTACTTC

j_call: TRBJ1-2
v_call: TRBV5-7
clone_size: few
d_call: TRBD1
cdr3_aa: CASSHPETGIYYGYTF
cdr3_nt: TGTGCCAGCAGCCACCCGGAGACAGGGATCTACTATGGCTACACCTTC

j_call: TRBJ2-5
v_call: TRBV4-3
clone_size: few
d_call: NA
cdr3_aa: CASSLNSGGPGETQYF
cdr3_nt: TGCGCCAGCAGCCTTAATTCCGGGGGGCCCGGAGAGACCCAGTACTTC

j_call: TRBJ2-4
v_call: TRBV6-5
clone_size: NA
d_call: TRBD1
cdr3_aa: CASSYHDRGQGIQYF
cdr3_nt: TGTGCCAGCAGTTACCATGACAGGGGGCAAGGGATTCAGTACTTC

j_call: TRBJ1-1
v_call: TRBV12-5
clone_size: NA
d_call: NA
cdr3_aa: CASSTGPTEAFF
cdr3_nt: TGTGCTAGTTCTACAGGCCCCACTGAAGCTTTCTTT

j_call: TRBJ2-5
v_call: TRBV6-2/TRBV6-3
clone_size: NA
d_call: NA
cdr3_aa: CASSYSRQLALVETQYF
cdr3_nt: TGTGCCAGCAGTTACTCTAGACAGCTTGCCCTCGTGGAGACCCAGTACTTC

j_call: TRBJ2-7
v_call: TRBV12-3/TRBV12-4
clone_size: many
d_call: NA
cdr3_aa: CASSLQTGISYEQYF
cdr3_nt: TGTGCCAGCAGCCTCCAAACAGGAATTTCCTACGAGCAGTACTTC

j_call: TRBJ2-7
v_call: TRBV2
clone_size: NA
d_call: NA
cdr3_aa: CASSEFLQGKDEQYF
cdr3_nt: TGTGCCAGCAGTGAATTTCTGCAGGGGAAAGACGAGCAGTACTTC

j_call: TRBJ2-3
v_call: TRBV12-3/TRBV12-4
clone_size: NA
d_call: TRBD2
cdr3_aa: CASTSGTPTDTQYF
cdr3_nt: TGTGCCAGCACAAGCGGGACTCCCACAGATACGCAGTATTTT

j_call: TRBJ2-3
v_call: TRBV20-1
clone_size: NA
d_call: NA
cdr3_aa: CSARDQGMPDTQYF
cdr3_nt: TGCAGTGCTAGAGACCAGGGGATGCCAGATACGCAGTATTTT

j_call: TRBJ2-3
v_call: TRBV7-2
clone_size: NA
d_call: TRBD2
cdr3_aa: CASSFTSGTEDTQYF
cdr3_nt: TGTGCCAGCAGCTTCACTAGCGGGACGGAAGATACGCAGTATTTT

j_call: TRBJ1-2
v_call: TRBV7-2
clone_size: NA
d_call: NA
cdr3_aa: CASSRERGGGYTF
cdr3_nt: TGTGCCAGCAGCCGGGAGAGGGGAGGCGGCTACACCTTC

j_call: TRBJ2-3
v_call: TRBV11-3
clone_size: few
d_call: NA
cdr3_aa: CASSTGTLWRTDTQYF
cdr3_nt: TGTGCCAGCAGCACCGGGACCCTTTGGCGGACAGATACGCAGTATTTT

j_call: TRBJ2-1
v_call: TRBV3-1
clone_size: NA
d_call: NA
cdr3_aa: CASSPGQRKQFF
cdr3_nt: TGTGCCAGCAGCCCGGGCCAGCGGAAGCAGTTCTTC

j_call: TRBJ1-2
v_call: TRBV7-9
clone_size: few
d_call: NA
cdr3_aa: CASSLEGGVLGYTF
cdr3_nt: TGTGCCAGCAGCTTAGAAGGTGGGGTCCTGGGCTACACCTTC

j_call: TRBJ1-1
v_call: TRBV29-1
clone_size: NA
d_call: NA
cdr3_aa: CSVEGESTLDLEAFF
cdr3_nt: TGCAGCGTTGAAGGGGAGAGCACCTTGGACCTTGAAGCTTTCTTT

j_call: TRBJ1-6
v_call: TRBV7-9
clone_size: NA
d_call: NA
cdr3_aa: CASSKSSQGSPLHF
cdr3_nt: TGTGCCAGCAGTAAATCCAGTCAGGGTTCACCCCTCCACTTT

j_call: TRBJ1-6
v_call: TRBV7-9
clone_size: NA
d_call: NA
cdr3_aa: CASSPRGTSYNSPLHF
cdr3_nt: TGTGCCAGCAGCCCAAGGGGTACCTCCTATAATTCACCCCTCCACTTT

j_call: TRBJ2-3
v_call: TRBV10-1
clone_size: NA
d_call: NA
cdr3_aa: CASAAADTQYF
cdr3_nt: TGCGCCAGCGCCGCAGCAGATACGCAGTATTTT

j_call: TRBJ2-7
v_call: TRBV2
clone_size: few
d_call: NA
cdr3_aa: CASDLRGEQYF
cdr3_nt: TGTGCCAGTGATCTCCGGGGCGAGCAGTACTTC

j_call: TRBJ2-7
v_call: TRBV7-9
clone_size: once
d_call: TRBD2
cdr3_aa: CASSLIGTSGDPYEQYF
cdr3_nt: TGTGCCAGCAGCTTAATCGGGACTAGCGGGGACCCCTACGAGCAGTACTTC